This T cell receptor beta chain was captured in a study of blood T cell repertoires in COVID-19. Overall study: Acute and convalescent COVID-19 samples came from the United States, Italy and Spain. Sample material is recorded as cDNA or gDNA derived from T cells, B-cell-depleted T cells, or PBMCs.

Study processing details: Amplification of reference gene primers provided the estimated nucleated cell counts. Method: immunoSEQ multiplex PCR; TCRdb's copy keeps in-frame clones and lacks some. That table gives V, J and clone size, and the DNA gave D and trimming. The data contain roughly 240,000 clones, 86% of them singletons. The CDR3 length is 15 residues. This TCR came from a woman aged 55-70 years who had recovered from COVID-19. V is TRBV21-1 and J is TRBJ1-1. TRBV21-1 is annotated as a pseudogene. Specimen: peripheral blood. This CDR3 is CASIPPWGGDTEAFF. CDR3 in DNA: TGTGCCAGCATCCCGCCGTGGGGGGGAGACACTGAAGCTTTCTTT.